This entry lists 20 T cell receptor beta chains sequenced from one sample in a study of cytomegalovirus exposure and HLA in healthy donors. PCR used 60 Vbeta primers and 13 Jbeta primers. Profiling relied on immunoSEQ multiplex PCR, and the TCRdb table lists in-frame clones only, not all of them. The sample includes about 120,000 clones, about 78% of them seen just once. Sequenced input: PBMCs. The receptor source for this set is a woman in her 40s in good health and CMV-seropositive.

V usage is TRBV7-9 and J usage is TRBJ1-2, with D possibly TRBD1 on 5 matching bases. V lost 6 bases and J lost 7, with 21 bases in between. Germline CDR1 and CDR2: SEHNR and FQNEAQ (reference sequence). The CDR3 is made up of 15 amino acids. The DNA of the CDR3 is TGTGCCAGCAGTTACGGCGGGAGGGACGGGGCTGGCTACACCTTC. Encoded protein: CASSYGGRDGAGYTF.

The rearrangement joins TRBV11-1 to TRBJ1-2, with 8 bases matching TRBD1. The trim removed 4 bases at V and 2 bases at J, leaving 9 bases unmatched. This CDR3 is 16 amino acids long. Germline CDR1 and CDR2: SGHAT and FQDESV (reference sequence). CDR3: CASSWGTGFFNYGYTF. CDR3 coding DNA: TGTGCCAGCAGCTGGGGGACAGGCTTCTTCAACTATGGCTACACCTTC.

This clone came up a few times. CDR3 region: CASSQGAHTGELFF. CDR3 in DNA: TGTGCCAGCAGCCAGGGGGCTCACACCGGGGAGCTGTTTTTT. The chain couples TRBV7-3 to TRBJ2-2, with 8 bases lining up with TRBD1. The J segment lost 3 bases and the V segment lost 5 bases, leaving 2 bases of the junction unmatched. The V gene's germline CDR1 is SGHTA and CDR2 FQGTGA. The CDR3 length is 14 residues.

This clone turned up a few times. CDR3 sequence reads: CASRDRTGPEAGYTF. As DNA, the CDR3 is TGTGCCAGCAGGGATCGAACAGGGCCGGAGGCTGGCTACACCTTC. V is TRBV4-2 and J is TRBJ1-2; D might be TRBD1 (6 bases). Germline lookup yields CDR1 LGHNA and CDR2 YNFKEQ. With 6 bases removed from V and 7 bases from J, the gap between germline ends came to 21 bases. This CDR3 region has 15 residues.

This clone showed up just a few times. The V gene is TRBV4-1, the J gene TRBJ1-5; TRBD1 aligns across 7 bases. CDR3 length equals 17 residues. With V trimmed by 0 bases and J by 9 bases, 14 bases remained unmatched. Per the germline V gene, CDR1 is MGHRA and CDR2 is YSYEKL. In nucleotides, the CDR3 is TGCGCCAGCAGCCAAGAGGGGACAGCAGGCCCGGGTGGGCCCCAGCATTTT. Amino acids: CASSQEGTAGPGGPQHF.

This clone turned up a few times. V gene TRBV10-2 combines with J gene TRBJ2-5; 10 bases align to TRBD1. In germline, CDR1 is WSHSY, CDR2 SAAADI. The CDR3 is 15 amino acids. V lost 6 bases to trimming and J lost 1 base; unmatched junction nucleotides: 5. The CDR3 sequence: CASRTGQGTQETQYF. The CDR3 nucleotides read TGCGCCAGCAGGACGGGACAGGGGACCCAAGAGACCCAGTACTTC.

V is TRBV2 and J is TRBJ1-2; 10 bases match TRBD1. V gave up 11 bases and J gave up 3 bases; unmatched junction bases: 9. Germline loops: CDR1 SNHLY, CDR2 FYNNEI. CDR3 length: 14 residues. CDR3 DNA: TGTGCCTCCGGAAGGGACAGGGGTGACTATGGCTACACCTTC. This encodes CASGRDRGDYGYTF.

This chain links TRBV11-2 with TRBJ1-1, with D maybe TRBD1 (5 bases). V shed 5 bases and J shed 4 bases, with 14 bases lying between them. The germline gives CDR1 SGHAT, CDR2 FQNNGV. The CDR3 consists of 14 residues. CDR3 bases: TGTGCCAGCAGCCCCCACCCAGGGCTCACTGAAGCTTTCTTT. It is translated as CASSPHPGLTEAFF.

This clone was observed a few times. This sequence joins TRBV28 and TRBJ1-2; the match to TRBD1 covers 9 bases. The V gene end was trimmed by 10 bases and the J gene end by 8 bases; junction bases not matched to a gene: 11. Per the germline V gene, CDR1 is MDHEN and CDR2 is SYDVKM. The length of the CDR3 is 13 residues. The CDR3 DNA follows: TGTGCCACCCCCCGGGACAGGGCGGGGGGCTACACCTTC. Translating gives CATPRDRAGGYTF.

This chain joins TRBV4-3 and TRBJ1-1; D ambiguous. V lost 6 bases and J 2 bases, leaving 7 bases between the germline ends. This CDR3 spans 12 amino acids. Germline V gives CDR1 LGHNA, CDR2 YSLEER. The CDR3 DNA sequence: TGCGCCAGCAGGGCAGGCAACACTGAAGCTTTCTTT. It is translated as CASRAGNTEAFF.

This clone appeared a few times. The rearrangement links TRBV4-1 to TRBJ2-6, with D maybe TRBD1 (6 bases). The CDR3 extends over 18 amino acids. Trimming cost V 3 bases and J 3 bases, with 18 bases left between them. From germline, CDR1 is MGHRA and CDR2 YSYEKL. The CDR3 region is CASSHSVPGAVGANVLTF. The CDR3 region has the DNA TGCGCCAGCAGCCATTCAGTCCCAGGGGCGGTTGGGGCCAACGTCCTGACTTTC.

The chain combines TRBV5-4 with TRBJ1-2; 8 bases are shared with TRBD1. Trimming took 4 bases from V and 6 from J; bases not matched to a gene: 14. Germline assignment: CDR1 SGHNT and CDR2 YYREEE (reference sequence). There are 16 residues in the CDR3. The CDR3 protein is CASSRGRDGQGHGYTF. The CDR3 nucleotides are TGTGCCAGCAGCCGCGGCAGGGATGGACAGGGCCATGGCTACACCTTC. Drawing the rest from reference TRBV5-4 and TRBJ1-2, the complete variable domain is ETGVTQSPTHLIKTRGQQVTLRCSSQSGHNTVSWYQQALGQGPQFIFQYYREEENGRGNFPPRFSGLQFPNYSSELNVNALELDDSALYLCASSRGRDGQGHGYTFGSGTRLTVV.

The chain is built from TRBV14 and TRBJ2-3; D is possibly TRBD2 (5 bases). This CDR3 has 13 amino acids. V dropped 5 bases and J dropped 2 bases, with 8 bases sitting between them. CDR1 is SGHDN and CDR2 is FVKESK in the germline V gene. CDR3 bases: TGTGCCAGCAGCGACTACAACACAGATACGCAGTATTTT. This encodes CASSDYNTDTQYF.

The chain has TRBV6-5 and TRBJ1-1; 7 bases map to TRBD1. The germline V gene encodes CDR1 MNHEY and CDR2 SVGAGI. The CDR3 is 14 residues long. Germline trimming cut 4 bases from V and 4 bases from J; bases unmatched to any gene: 6. This chain's CDR3 is CASSLGQPVTEAFF. CDR3 DNA sequence: TGTGCCAGCAGTTTGGGACAGCCGGTCACTGAAGCTTTCTTT.

The chain employs TRBV5-1 and TRBJ1-1; 7 nucleotides match TRBD1. The CDR3 totals 14 residues. Germline values: CDR1 SGHRS, CDR2 YFSETQ. Trimming cost V 3 bases and J 5 bases; bases outside gene matches: 7. This chain's CDR3 is CASSYTQGLTEAFF. In DNA, the CDR3 is TGCGCCAGCAGCTACACACAGGGGCTAACTGAAGCTTTCTTT.

The chain is built from TRBV5-1 and TRBJ1-1, with 7 bases lining up with TRBD1. The germline CDR1 and CDR2 sequences are SGHRS and YFSETQ. This CDR3 region has 14 residues. V dropped 0 bases and J dropped 7; count of bases not matched to a gene: 6. CDR3 sequence: CASSLGQGVGEAFF. The CDR3 region has the DNA TGCGCCAGCAGCTTGGGACAGGGCGTCGGTGAAGCTTTCTTT.

This clone turned up a few times. V usage is TRBV7-9 and J usage is TRBJ2-6; possibly TRBD2 for D (5 bases). The V gene's germline CDR1 is SEHNR and CDR2 FQNEAQ (reference sequence). This CDR3 comprises 16 residues. Trimming removed 2 bases at V and 9 bases at J, with 17 bases between. The CDR3 loop reads CASSLPRDGVDNVLTF. CDR3 DNA sequence: TGTGCCAGCAGCTTACCACGGGATGGGGTCGACAACGTCCTGACTTTC. The full variable domain, its missing parts supplied by reference TRBV7-9 and TRBJ2-6, is DTGVSQNPRHKITKRGQNVTFRCDPISEHNRLYWYRQTLGQGPEFLTYFQNEAQLEKSRLLSDRFSAERPKGSFSTLEIQRTEQGDSAMYLCASSLPRDGVDNVLTFGAGSRLTVL.

J is TRBJ2-3 and V is TRBV18; D gene ambiguous. V was clipped by 1 base and J by 4 bases, with 12 bases between them. Germline V CDR1 and CDR2: KGHSH, LQKENI. The CDR3 contains 15 residues. This CDR3 reads CASSPRSGYSDTQYF. The CDR3 DNA reads TGTGCCAGCTCACCACGGAGTGGGTATTCAGATACGCAGTATTTT.

The CDR3 sequence is CASSLRLAGGPYTQYF. The DNA of the CDR3 is TGTGCCAGCAGTCTTAGACTAGCGGGGGGGCCGTATACGCAGTATTTT. The genes are TRBV2 and TRBJ2-3; TRBD2 matches at 14 bases. The V gene's germline CDR1 is SNHLY and CDR2 FYNNEI. The CDR3 covers 16 residues. V shed 5 bases, J shed 7 bases, and the junction held 8 bases outside the gene matches.

This chain uses TRBV7-2 with TRBJ2-3; perhaps TRBD2 as D (6 bases). This CDR3 is 15 amino acids long. CDR1 and CDR2 from the germline V gene are SGHTA and FQGNSA. The V and J ends lost 3 bases and 0 bases respectively, with 10 bases between them. The CDR3 DNA follows: TGTGCCAGCAGCTTCTCCGGGACTAGCACAGATACGCAGTATTTT. Its protein is CASSFSGTSTDTQYF.